This T cell receptor (beta chain) was identified during a study of Graves' ophthalmopathy and Graves' hyperthyroidism. PBMCs originated in more than 7.5 ml of fresh peripheral blood. As the template, RNA transcripts were used to amplify TCR beta CDR3 regions. The first round was an RT-PCR with HTBI primers, and the second round was a multiplex PCR. TCRdb redid the calling of the multiplex PCR reads with MiXCR, one entry per CDR3 protein. The data hold 40,000 to 45,000 distinct CDR3 sequences, with approximately 52% observed a single time. Germline loops: CDR1 SGHTA, CDR2 FQGNSA. The CDR3 loop spans 14 amino acids. The V end lost 2 bases, the J end lost 4 bases, and 11 bases lay between the germline ends. This clonotype was recorded at least ten times.

The sample was peripheral blood. The chain recombines TRBV7-2 with TRBJ2-5; D may be TRBD1 (5 bases). This clonotype originated in an adult man with Graves' ophthalmopathy. DNA for the CDR3: TGTGCCAGCAGCTTAAGCAGGGTCTCAGAGACCCAGTACTTC. This translates into CASSLSRVSETQYF.